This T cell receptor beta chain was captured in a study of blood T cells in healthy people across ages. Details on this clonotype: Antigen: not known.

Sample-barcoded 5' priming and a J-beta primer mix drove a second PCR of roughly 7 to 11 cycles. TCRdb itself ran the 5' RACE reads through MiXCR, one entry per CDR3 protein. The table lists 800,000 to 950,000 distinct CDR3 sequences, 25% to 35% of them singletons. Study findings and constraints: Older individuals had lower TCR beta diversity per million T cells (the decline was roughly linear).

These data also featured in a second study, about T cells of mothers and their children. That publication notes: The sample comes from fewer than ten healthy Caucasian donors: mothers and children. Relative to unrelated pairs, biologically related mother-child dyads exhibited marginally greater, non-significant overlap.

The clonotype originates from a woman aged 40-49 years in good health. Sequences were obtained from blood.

The CDR3 region has the DNA TGTGCCAGCAGTTACCGGGGCTCCAGCACAGATACGCAGTATTTT. Protein sequence: CASSYRGSSTDTQYF. The chain is built from TRBV6-6 and TRBJ2-3; perhaps D is TRBD1 or TRBD2 (5 bases each). Germline V gene sequence: CDR1 MNHNY, CDR2 SVGAGI (reference sequence). This CDR3 is 15 amino acids long. Trimming stripped 2 bases from V and 0 bases from J, with 9 bases between.